This TCR beta chain was sequenced in a study of blood T cell repertoires in COVID-19. Study overall: PBMCs, B-cell-depleted T cells, or T cells were the source of the cDNA or gDNA that made up the material.

Trimming cost V 6 bases and J 1 base; bases outside gene matches: 11. This CDR3 comprises 16 residues. Germline-derived CDR1 and CDR2 are LGHNA and YNFKEQ. Using immunoSEQ multiplex PCR, the repertoire was profiled, and TCRdb retains in-frame clones only, with some absent. The repertoire consists of 13,000 to 15,000 clones, with more than 75% occurring once and the leading ten covering 25% to 40%. Sequenced sample: peripheral blood. This sequence originates from a human donor in a cohort sampled during active COVID-19. The chain links TRBV4-2 to TRBJ2-7; 8 bases agree with TRBD1. As DNA, the CDR3 is TGTGCCAGCAGTTACCCCGGACAGGGATTTTCCTACGAGCAGTACTTC. Translating it yields CASSYPGQGFSYEQYF.